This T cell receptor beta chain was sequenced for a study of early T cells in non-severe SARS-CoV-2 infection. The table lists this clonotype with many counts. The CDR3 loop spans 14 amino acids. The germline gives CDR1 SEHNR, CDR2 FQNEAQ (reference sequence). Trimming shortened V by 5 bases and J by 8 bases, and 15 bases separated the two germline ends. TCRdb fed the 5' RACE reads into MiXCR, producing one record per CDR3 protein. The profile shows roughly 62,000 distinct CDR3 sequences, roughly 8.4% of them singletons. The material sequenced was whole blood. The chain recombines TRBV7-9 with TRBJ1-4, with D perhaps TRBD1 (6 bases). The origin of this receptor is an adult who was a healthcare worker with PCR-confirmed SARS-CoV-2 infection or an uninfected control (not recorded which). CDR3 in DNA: TGTGCCAGCAGCCGGGACACCCCAAGCGAAAAACTGTTTTTT. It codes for CASSRDTPSEKLFF.